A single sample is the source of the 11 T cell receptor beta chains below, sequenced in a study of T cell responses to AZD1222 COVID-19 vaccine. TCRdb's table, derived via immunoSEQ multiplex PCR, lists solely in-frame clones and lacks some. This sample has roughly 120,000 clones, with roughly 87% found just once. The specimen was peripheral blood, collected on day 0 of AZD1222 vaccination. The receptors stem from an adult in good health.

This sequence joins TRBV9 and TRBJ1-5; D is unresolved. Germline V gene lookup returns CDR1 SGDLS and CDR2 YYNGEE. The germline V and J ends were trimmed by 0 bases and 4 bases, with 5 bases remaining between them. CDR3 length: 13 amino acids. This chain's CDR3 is CASSVEPNQPQHF. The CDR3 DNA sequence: TGTGCCAGCAGCGTAGAGCCTAATCAGCCCCAGCATTTT.

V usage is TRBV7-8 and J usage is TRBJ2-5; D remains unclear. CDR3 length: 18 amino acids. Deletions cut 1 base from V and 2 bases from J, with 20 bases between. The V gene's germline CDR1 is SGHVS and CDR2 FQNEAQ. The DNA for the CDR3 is TGTGCCAGCAGCTTAGATGAGGTTAGGGCGGCGATACAAGAGACCCAGTACTTC. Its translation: CASSLDEVRAAIQETQYF.

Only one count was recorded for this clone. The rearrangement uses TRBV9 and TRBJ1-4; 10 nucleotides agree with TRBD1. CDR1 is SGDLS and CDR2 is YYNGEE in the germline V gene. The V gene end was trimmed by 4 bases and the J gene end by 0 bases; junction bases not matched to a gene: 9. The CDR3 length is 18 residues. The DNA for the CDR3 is TGTGCCAGCAGCCCCGCGGGACAGGGGTTCCCAACTAATGAAAAACTGTTTTTT. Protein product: CASSPAGQGFPTNEKLFF.

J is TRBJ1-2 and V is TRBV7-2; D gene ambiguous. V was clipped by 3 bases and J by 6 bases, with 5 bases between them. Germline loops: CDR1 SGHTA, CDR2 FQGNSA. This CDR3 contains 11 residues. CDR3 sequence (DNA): TGTGCCAGCAGCTTGACCGATGGCTACACCTTC. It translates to CASSLTDGYTF.

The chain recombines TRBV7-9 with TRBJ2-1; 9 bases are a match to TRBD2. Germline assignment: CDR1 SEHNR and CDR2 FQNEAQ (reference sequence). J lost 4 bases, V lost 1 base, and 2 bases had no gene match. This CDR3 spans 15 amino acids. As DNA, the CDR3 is TGTGCCAGCAGCTTAGTTAGCGGGAGTTACAATGAGCAGTTCTTC. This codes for CASSLVSGSYNEQFF.

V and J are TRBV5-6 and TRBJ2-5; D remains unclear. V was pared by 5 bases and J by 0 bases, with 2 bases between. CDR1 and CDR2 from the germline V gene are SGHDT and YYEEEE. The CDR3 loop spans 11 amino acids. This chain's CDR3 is CASRDQETQYF. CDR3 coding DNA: TGTGCCAGCAGGGACCAAGAGACCCAGTACTTC.

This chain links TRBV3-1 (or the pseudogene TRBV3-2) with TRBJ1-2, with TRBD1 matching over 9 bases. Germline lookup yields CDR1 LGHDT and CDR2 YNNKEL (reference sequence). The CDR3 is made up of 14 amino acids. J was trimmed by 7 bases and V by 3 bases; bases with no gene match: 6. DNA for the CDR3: TGTGCCAGCAGCCACCTGACAGGGGGTTTTGGCTACACCTTC. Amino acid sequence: CASSHLTGGFGYTF.

The CDR3 sequence: CASSLGRSREQYF. The CDR3 coding sequence is TGTGCCAGCAGCTTGGGCAGGTCTCGGGAGCAGTACTTC. V gene TRBV11-2 combines with J gene TRBJ2-7, with D unresolved. Looked up from germline, CDR1 is SGHAT and CDR2 is FQNNGV. V lost 3 bases, J lost 7 bases, and 13 bases lay in between. This CDR3 region has 13 residues. The full variable domain, rest sourced from reference TRBV11-2 and TRBJ2-7, is EAGVAQSPRYKIIEKRQSVAFWCNPISGHATLYWYQQILGQGPKLLIQFQNNGVVDDSQLPKDRFSAERLKGVDSTLKIQPAKLEDSAVYLCASSLGRSREQYFGPGTRLTVT.

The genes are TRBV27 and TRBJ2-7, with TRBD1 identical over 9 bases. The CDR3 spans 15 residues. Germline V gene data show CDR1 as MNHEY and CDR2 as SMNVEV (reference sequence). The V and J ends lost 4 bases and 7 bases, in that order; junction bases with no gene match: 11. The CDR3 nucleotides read TGTGCCAGCAGTTATTTACAGGGGGCGCCCCGGGAGCAGTACTTC. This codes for CASSYLQGAPREQYF.

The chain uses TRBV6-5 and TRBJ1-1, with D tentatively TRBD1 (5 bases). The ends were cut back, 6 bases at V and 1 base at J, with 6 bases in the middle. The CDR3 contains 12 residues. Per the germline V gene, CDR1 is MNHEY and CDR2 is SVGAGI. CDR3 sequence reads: CASRRGNTEAFF. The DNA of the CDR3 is TGTGCCAGCAGGAGGGGGAACACTGAAGCTTTCTTT.

The CDR3 here is CASSEGGGNQPQHF. DNA for the CDR3: TGTGCCAGCAGTGAAGGTGGGGGCAATCAGCCCCAGCATTTT. The gene calls are TRBV6-4 and TRBJ1-5; no clear D gene. Trimming cost V 3 bases and J 2 bases, with 8 bases left between them. Germline V lookup: CDR1 MRHNA, CDR2 SNTAGT. This CDR3 has 14 amino acids.